Sequencing of this T cell receptor (beta chain) was carried out in a study of T cells in Graves' hyperthyroidism and ophthalmopathy. This clonotype was recorded many times. Diagnoses were established using clinical symptoms, serum thyroxine and TRAb, thyroid ultrasound and orbital computed tomography. From germline, CDR1 is LGHDT and CDR2 YNNKEL (reference sequence). The CDR3 is 11 residues long. V lost 6 bases, J lost 8 bases, and 7 bases lay in between. Amplification of TCR beta CDR3 regions was performed using RNA transcripts as template. A set of HTBI primers served as the primers for a first-round RT-PCR of the TCR CDR3. A single record per CDR3 protein comes from TCRdb applying MiXCR to the multiplex PCR reads. The sample carries 600,000 or so distinct CDR3 sequences, approximately 15% recorded once.

The clonotype was recovered from a woman aged 18-29 years with Graves' ophthalmopathy. The sample comprised blood. The chain recombines TRBV3-1 with TRBJ1-4; D ambiguous. The CDR3 DNA reads as TGTGCCAGCAGTTTTTCCGAAAAACTGTTTTTT. This sequence encodes CASSFSEKLFF.